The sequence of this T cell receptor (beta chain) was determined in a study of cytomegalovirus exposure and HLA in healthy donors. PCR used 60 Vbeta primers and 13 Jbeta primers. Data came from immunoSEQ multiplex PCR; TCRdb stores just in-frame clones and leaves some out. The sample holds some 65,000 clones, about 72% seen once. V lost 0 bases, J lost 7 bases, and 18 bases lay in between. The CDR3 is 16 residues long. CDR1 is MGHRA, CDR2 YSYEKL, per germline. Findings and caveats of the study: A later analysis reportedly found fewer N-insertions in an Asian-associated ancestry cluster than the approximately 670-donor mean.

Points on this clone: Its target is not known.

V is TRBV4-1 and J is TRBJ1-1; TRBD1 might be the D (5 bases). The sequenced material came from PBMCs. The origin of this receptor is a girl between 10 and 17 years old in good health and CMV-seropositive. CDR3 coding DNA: TGCGCCAGCAGCCAAGATAGGGGCACAGGCTCGATTGAAGCTTTCTTT. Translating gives CASSQDRGTGSIEAFF.